This TCR beta chain was observed in a study of human T cells and chemical hapten exposure. As for time point: patch test 2, 6 weeks after DPC sensitization. Treatment denoted: therapeutic diphenylcyclopropenone sensitization with weekly scalp DPC. This clonotype was detected ten times or more. V was trimmed by 7 bases and J by 7 bases, leaving 14 bases between them. The CDR3 is 14 amino acids. The germline V gene has CDR1 LNHDA and CDR2 SQIVND (reference sequence). TCRdb re-analysed the RACE reads in MiXCR, keeping a single row per CDR3 protein. The sample yields some 80,000 distinct CDR3 sequences, 9.5% to 13% seen once.

The specimen comprised whole blood, sampled in connection with sensitization to the hapten diphenylcyclopropenone (DPC). This clonotype was sampled from a woman younger than 45 with alopecia areata. Some clones in this sample may be carry-over from other donors' samples. The chain has TRBV19 and TRBJ1-6; D might be TRBD1 (5 bases). CDR3: CASKSGQGNSPLHF. The CDR3 DNA reads TGTGCCAGTAAAAGCGGGCAGGGAAATTCACCCCTCCACTTT.